The source of this T cell receptor beta chain is a study of cytomegalovirus exposure and HLA in healthy donors. Turning to the study itself: Prior work identified around 100 million unique TCR beta sequences in around 170 million T cells.

Broader study findings: Most of the TCR beta V segments (in an earlier analysis) were productive either about 87% or about 30% of the time. It was reported in a later analysis that an Asian-associated ancestry cluster showed fewer N-insertions than the roughly 670-donor mean.

The PCR employed 60 Vbeta primers together with 13 Jbeta primers. TCRdb's copy holds only in-frame clones and misses some; the assay was immunoSEQ multiplex PCR. The sample has about 140,000 clones; about 84% are singletons. In regard to this clone: Its antigen remains unidentified.

The CDR3 sequence is 17 residues long. Germline CDR1 reads SQVTM; CDR2 reads ANQGSEA. The V and J ends lost 7 bases and 7 bases, in that order; junction bases with no gene match: 20. Sequenced input: PBMCs. The gene calls are TRBV29-1 and TRBJ2-1; 9 nucleotides align to TRBD2. The receptor was derived from a man aged 50 to 60 in good health and CMV-seronegative. The CDR3 spells CSAGGPGLASDVNEQFF. The CDR3 region has the DNA TGCAGCGCTGGTGGACCGGGACTAGCTTCCGATGTGAATGAGCAGTTCTTC.